Following are 9 T cell receptor beta chains from one sample sequenced in a study of regulatory T cells in long-lasting Graves disease. To make TCR beta libraries, researchers used iRepertoire HTBI primers and Arm-PCR of CDR3 regions. TCRdb analysed the multiplex PCR reads with MiXCR anew, one entry per CDR3 protein. The sample lists more than 300,000 distinct CDR3 sequences, 10% to 15% occurring once. This sample's time point: newly diagnosed GD, antithyroid drugs for less than 3 months. Generation of the TCR library employed RNA extracted from PBMCs. This same sample was also part of a study on T cells in Graves' hyperthyroidism and ophthalmopathy.

The source material was peripheral blood mononuclear cells (PBMCs), sampled at new diagnosis, from a patient treated with antithyroid drugs. The origin of the receptors is a woman aged 18-29 years with Graves disease.

This clonotype appeared many times. CDR3 bases: TGCAGTGCTAGATCCAGCGGGGGGACCAGCGGGGAGCTGTTTTTT. This gives the protein CSARSSGGTSGELFF. V and J are TRBV20-1 and TRBJ2-2; 9 bases are shared with TRBD2. This CDR3 is 15 amino acids long. Germline V CDR1 and CDR2: DFQATT, SNEGSKA (reference sequence). The V segment lost 2 bases and the J segment 7 bases; nucleotides outside the gene matches: 8.

There are a few counts of this clonotype. The V and J genes are TRBV4-2 and TRBJ2-2, with 7 bases lining up with TRBD1. CDR1 is LGHNA and CDR2 is YNFKEQ in the germline V gene. The CDR3 runs 15 residues. V shed 1 base and J 3 bases; nucleotides not matched to a gene: 2. The CDR3 nucleotides are TGTGCCAGCAGCCAAGGGGGACAGTACACCGGGGAGCTGTTTTTT. This gives the protein CASSQGGQYTGELFF.

This clonotype has at least ten counts. This CDR3 is missing its conserved last phenylalanine or tryptophan, likely due to a read error. Because the CDR3's place on the DNA is in doubt, the DNA is left out and the CDR3 is given as listed by TCRdb. The chain uses TRBV20-1 and TRBJ2-5; the tabulated D call, TRBD2, remains unverified against the DNA. The germline V gene encodes CDR1 DFQATT and CDR2 SNEGSKA (reference sequence). Termini included, the CDR3 measures 11 amino acids. The CDR3 sequence: CSAIEREEGLL.

This sequence joins TRBV20-1 and TRBJ1-2; D is uncertain. Trimming stripped 6 bases from V and 7 bases from J, with 12 bases between. This CDR3 region has 11 residues. CDR1 is DFQATT, CDR2 SNEGSKA, per germline (reference sequence). CDR3 residues: CSAPLPLGYTF. CDR3 bases: TGCAGTGCGCCTCTCCCTCTTGGCTACACCTTC.

On this clonotype: This may come from a read error, since a much larger clone is one base off. This chain links TRBV12-3 or TRBV12-4 with TRBJ1-6; D not certain. CDR3 length equals 15 residues. V was cut by 3 bases and J by 11 bases, with 17 bases left in between. The CDR3 region is CASSFISRCRTPLHF. As DNA, the CDR3 is TGTGCCAGCAGTTTTATTAGTAGGTGTAGGACACCCCTCCACTTT.

The rearrangement joins TRBV7-2 to TRBJ1-4, with D unresolved. Trimming left V 1 base short and J 4 bases short, with 4 bases between. This CDR3 is built from 13 residues. The V gene's germline CDR1 is SGHTA and CDR2 FQGNSA. Here the CDR3 DNA reads TGTGCCAGCAGCTTAGTCCTTAATGAAAAACTGTTTTTT. Its protein product is CASSLVLNEKLFF.

In this sample, this clonotype turned up many times. The rearrangement joins TRBV25-1 to TRBJ2-4, with a weak D call TRBD2 (5 bases). Trimming took 2 bases from V and 8 from J, leaving 16 bases between them. Germline lookup yields CDR1 MGHDK and CDR2 SYGVNS. The CDR3 consists of 15 residues. In DNA form, the CDR3 reads TGTGCCAGCAGTGAAGAGGCGGGTAAGGAGGACATTCAGTACTTC. It is translated as CASSEEAGKEDIQYF.

In its sample, this clonotype was seen many times. This sequence joins TRBV28 and TRBJ2-4; a possible D gene is TRBD2 (6 bases). Between the trimmed V and J ends, which lost 8 bases and 0 bases, there was a span of 14 bases. The CDR3 covers 15 residues. Germline CDR1 reads MDHEN; CDR2 reads SYDVKM. The CDR3 loop reads CASLPVGLAKNIQYF. For the CDR3, the DNA is TGTGCCAGCCTTCCTGTGGGACTAGCCAAAAACATTCAGTACTTC. Full variable domain (missing parts from reference TRBV28 and TRBJ2-4): DVKVTQSSRYLVKRTGEKVFLECVQDMDHENMFWYRQDPGLGLRLIYFSYDVKMKEKGDIPEGYSVSREKKERFSLILESASTNQTSMYLCASLPVGLAKNIQYFGAGTRLSVL.

This clonotype was observed many times. The rearrangement uses TRBV6-5 and TRBJ1-6; weak D call: TRBD1 (5 bases). Looked up from germline, CDR1 is MNHEY and CDR2 is SVGAGI. The CDR3 has 16 residues. V was shortened by 1 base and J by 5 bases, with 12 bases between the two germline ends. Written as DNA, the CDR3 is TGTGCCAGCAGTTACTTTATAGGACAAGATAATTCACCCCTCCACTTT. It yields the protein CASSYFIGQDNSPLHF.